Listed below are T cell receptor beta chains from one sample, sequenced in a study of T cell responses to AZD1222 COVID-19 vaccine. Generated by immunoSEQ multiplex PCR, the TCRdb table keeps only in-frame clones and is missing some. The sample has 95,000 to 150,000 clones, approximately 88% seen once. The specimen was peripheral blood, collected on day 0 of AZD1222 vaccination. The receptors shown here come from an adult in good health. Both conserved end residues are part of each CDR3. The D gene is left open where the match is weak. The listing skips clone size in some rows; elsewhere it reads once, few, many or a size class.

V gene	clone size	J gene	D gene	CDR3 DNA	CDR3 protein
TRBV18	-	TRBJ1-2	-	TGTGCCAGCTCACCGTCGAATGGGGGAAACTATGGCTACACCTTC	CASSPSNGGNYGYTF
TRBV19	-	TRBJ2-1	TRBD2	TGTGCCAGTATCCCAACTGGGCGGGGGGCGCCTGAGCAGTTCTTC	CASIPTGRGAPEQFF
TRBV7-9	-	TRBJ1-2	-	TGTGCCAGCAGCTCAGCCGGGGGCTACACCTTC	CASSSAGGYTF
TRBV4-2	-	TRBJ2-6	-	TGTGCCAGCAGCCAAGATTTTGTCCAGTATGGGGCCAACGTCCTGACTTTC	CASSQDFVQYGANVLTF
TRBV7-2	-	TRBJ2-7	-	TGTGCCAGCAGAATGTCGGAGGGCCCTGTCGGCGAGCAGTACTTC	CASRMSEGPVGEQYF
TRBV4-3	-	TRBJ2-7	TRBD2	TGCGCCAGCAGCCAAGGTCCGGGGGGAAGCTACGAGCAGTACTTC	CASSQGPGGSYEQYF
TRBV5-4	-	TRBJ2-7	TRBD1	TGTGCCAGCAGCTTGGACAGGGGGTACGAGCAGTACTTC	CASSLDRGYEQYF
TRBV18	-	TRBJ1-3	-	TGTGCCAGCTCACCCCAACCCCTTGGGACAATCTCTGGAAACACCATATATTTT	CASSPQPLGTISGNTIYF
TRBV12-3/TRBV12-4	-	TRBJ2-7	-	TGTGCCAGCAGTTTAGCCGAGGCCTACGAGCAGTACTTC	CASSLAEAYEQYF
TRBV29-1	-	TRBJ2-5	-	TGCAGCGGAGGAGGGGTTGACGAGACCCAGTACTTC	CSGGGVDETQYF
TRBV7-9	-	TRBJ2-1	-	TGTGCCAGCAGCTTAAAAAGGGGGGGTTACAATGAGCAGTTCTTC	CASSLKRGGYNEQFF
TRBV12-5	-	TRBJ1-5	-	TGTGCTAGTGGTTTTGGCAATCAGCCCCAGCATTTT	CASGFGNQPQHF
TRBV6-6	-	TRBJ1-5	TRBD1	TGTGCCAGCAGGGACAGGGAAGGTCAGCCCCAGCATTTT	CASRDREGQPQHF
TRBV9	-	TRBJ2-3	-	TGTGCCAGCACCACCCCCCTGGGAGATACGCAGTATTTT	CASTTPLGDTQYF
TRBV19	-	TRBJ2-2	-	TGTGCCAGTAGCCCTGGTGGGGGGCAGGGCACCGGGGAGCTGTTTTTT	CASSPGGGQGTGELFF
TRBV6-1	-	TRBJ1-2	TRBD1	TGTGCCAGCAGTGACGACAGGGGGCTTAAAGGCTACACCTTC	CASSDDRGLKGYTF
TRBV4-1	-	TRBJ1-3	-	TGCGCCAGCAGCCAGAATGACGGTTCTGGAAACACCATATATTTT	CASSQNDGSGNTIYF
TRBV10-3	once	TRBJ2-2	-	TGTGCCACGAAAGATTTAAGGGGTAGCGGTGACACCGGGGAGCTGTTTTTT	CATKDLRGSGDTGELFF
TRBV5-1	-	TRBJ1-2	-	TGCGCCAGCAGCGAGGGGCCCCGTTCTAACTATGGCTACACCTTC	CASSEGPRSNYGYTF
TRBV19	-	TRBJ2-4	TRBD1	TGTGCCACTACAGCAATGACAGGGGGCGGAAACATTCAGTACTTC	CATTAMTGGGNIQYF
TRBV6-1	-	TRBJ1-1	-	TGTGCCAGCAGTGACCCGATGGGGGCTGAAGCTTTCTTT	CASSDPMGAEAFF
TRBV7-3	-	TRBJ2-1	TRBD1	TGTGCCAGCAGCCCGGGACAGGGGGCAACGGGTGAGCAGTTCTTC	CASSPGQGATGEQFF
TRBV5-4	-	TRBJ2-7	TRBD2	TGTGCCAGCAGCTTGGGACTAGCAGTCGGCGAGCAGTACTTC	CASSLGLAVGEQYF
TRBV10-3	-	TRBJ2-3	TRBD2	TGTGCCACCAGGGTAAGGGTAGCGGGGACAGATACGCAGTATTTT	CATRVRVAGTDTQYF
TRBV5-6	-	TRBJ1-3	-	TGTGCCAGCTCCTGGGGCCAGGGATCTCCTGGAAACACCATATATTTT	CASSWGQGSPGNTIYF
TRBV5-1	once	TRBJ2-3	-	TGCGCCAGCAGCTTGGCAGGGTTCACAGATACGCAGTATTTT	CASSLAGFTDTQYF
TRBV7-6	-	TRBJ1-3	-	TGTGCCAGCAGCTTAGGGGTTGGGGTTGGAAACACCATATATTTT	CASSLGVGVGNTIYF
TRBV7-8	-	TRBJ1-4	TRBD1	TGTGCCAGCAGCGCCACAGGGGCCCATAATGAAAAACTGTTTTTT	CASSATGAHNEKLFF
TRBV9	few	TRBJ2-5	-	TGTGCCAGCAGCGTAGATCTGAATTTTCAAGAGACCCAGTACTTC	CASSVDLNFQETQYF
TRBV4-2	-	TRBJ1-3	TRBD1	TGTGCCAGCAGCCAAGAAGTTGTGACAGGGGGCCGAATCGTCTCTGGAAACACCATATATTTT	CASSQEVVTGGRIVSGNTIYF
TRBV12-3/TRBV12-4	-	TRBJ1-1	-	TGTGCCAGCAGTACCACGAACACTGAAGCTTTCTTT	CASSTTNTEAFF
TRBV6-2/TRBV6-3	few	TRBJ1-5	TRBD1	TGTGCCAGCAGTTTCCACACAGGGGGCGGAAATCAGCCCCAGCATTTT	CASSFHTGGGNQPQHF
TRBV19	once	TRBJ2-7	TRBD2	TGTGCCAGTAGTCCCCGGGGAGGGTCCACCTACGAGCAGTACTTC	CASSPRGGSTYEQYF
TRBV9	-	TRBJ2-5	-	TGTGCCAGCAGCGCCTCCTCGCAAGAGACCCAGTACTTC	CASSASSQETQYF
TRBV10-3	-	TRBJ1-5	-	TGTGCCATCAGCCATTCACAGGGAACGGTTCAGCCCCAGCATTTT	CAISHSQGTVQPQHF
TRBV3-1/TRBV3-2	-	TRBJ2-4	TRBD2	TGTGCCAGCAGCCAAGAAGGTAGTAGCGGGGCCGCAGGACCCATAGCCAAAAACATTCAGTACTTC	CASSQEGSSGAAGPIAKNIQYF
TRBV4-1	-	TRBJ2-6	-	TGCGCCAGCAGCCAAGTTCCGGTGGCTTTCTCTGGGGCCAACGTCCTGACTTTC	CASSQVPVAFSGANVLTF